This paragraph covers one T cell receptor (beta chain) sequence. Its antigen is not identified. TCRdb analysed the RACE reads with MiXCR anew, one entry per CDR3 protein. This sample has a few hundred thousand distinct CDR3 sequences, with about 6% found just once. This entry belongs to a study of human T cells and chemical hapten exposure. Study-level points and caveats: Expanded TCRs grouped into significantly more large CDR3 similarity clusters than controls produced.

This CDR3 region has 15 residues. CDR1 and CDR2 from the germline V gene are MNHNY and SVGAGI (reference sequence). The V end lost 5 bases, the J end lost 4 bases, and 18 bases lay between the germline ends. Stated time point: patch test 2, 6 weeks after DPC sensitization. Noted treatment: therapeutic diphenylcyclopropenone sensitization with weekly scalp DPC. Blood draws came first, before each patch test. The sequence derives from a young woman with alopecia areata. Some clones in this sample may be carry-over from other donors' samples. This chain joins TRBV6-6 and TRBJ2-7; D may be TRBD2 (6 bases). Sample: whole blood, taken in connection with sensitization to the hapten diphenylcyclopropenone (DPC). This CDR3 is CASSNPEGGLYEQYF. The CDR3 coding sequence is TGTGCCAGCAGTAACCCGGAGGGCGGGCTATACGAGCAGTACTTC.